One sample yielded the 26 T cell receptor beta chains listed below, sequenced in a study of cytomegalovirus exposure and HLA in healthy donors. Primers included in the PCR were 60 Vbeta and 13 Jbeta primers. TCRdb keeps only in-frame clones here, not all; method: immunoSEQ multiplex PCR. The sample includes nearly 110,000 clones, 70% to 85% seen only once; the top ten take 4% to 5%. The sequencing sample was made of PBMCs. Receptor source: a male donor in good health and CMV-seronegative.

The gene calls are TRBV5-4 and TRBJ2-7; D is ambiguous. The CDR3 spans 12 residues. The germline V gene has CDR1 SGHNT and CDR2 YYREEE (reference sequence). V was shortened by 4 bases and J by 0 bases, with 5 bases between the two germline ends. In DNA, the CDR3 is TGTGCCAGCAGCCCCAGCTCCTACGAGCAGTACTTC. The encoded protein is CASSPSSYEQYF. The whole variable domain, remainder taken from reference TRBV5-4 and TRBJ2-7, is ETGVTQSPTHLIKTRGQQVTLRCSSQSGHNTVSWYQQALGQGPQFIFQYYREEENGRGNFPPRFSGLQFPNYSSELNVNALELDDSALYLCASSPSSYEQYFGPGTRLTVT.

The rearrangement links TRBV4-1 to TRBJ1-1; no clear D gene. Per germline, CDR1 MGHRA and CDR2 YSYEKL. The CDR3 covers 15 residues. The germline V and J ends were trimmed by 3 bases and 4 bases, with 15 bases remaining between them. The CDR3 sequence: CASSQIQQVSTEAFF. CDR3 sequence (DNA): TGCGCCAGCAGCCAGATACAGCAGGTCAGCACTGAAGCTTTCTTT.

In DNA form, the CDR3 reads TGTGCCAGCAGCTCCCTTCCGGCACTAGCGGGAGCCACCGGGGAGCTGTTTTTT. Protein: CASSSLPALAGATGELFF. The chain links TRBV7-9 to TRBJ2-2; TRBD2 matches at 11 bases. Germline loops: CDR1 SEHNR, CDR2 FQNEAQ (reference sequence). V gave up 4 bases and J gave up 4 bases; unmatched junction bases: 11. The CDR3 runs 18 residues.

The chain couples TRBV28 to TRBJ2-1, with D perhaps matching TRBD1 (6 bases). V lost 5 bases and J 2 bases, leaving 10 bases between the germline ends. This CDR3 region has 14 residues. The germline V gene has CDR1 MDHEN and CDR2 SYDVKM. The CDR3 spells CASSRTATYNEQFF. In DNA form, the CDR3 reads TGTGCCAGCAGTCGGACAGCCACCTACAATGAGCAGTTCTTC.

The chain uses TRBV28 and TRBJ2-5; 11 nucleotides align to TRBD2. The J call may be wrong; the DNA end is better matched by TRBJ2-7. The germline V gene encodes CDR1 MDHEN and CDR2 SYDVKM. The CDR3 has 15 residues. The CDR3, as DNA: TGTGCCAGCATTTCAAGACTAGCGGGAACCTACGAGCAGTACTTC. Amino acids: CASISRLAGTYEQYF.

The chain couples TRBV18 to TRBJ1-1; TRBD1 matches 8 bases. Germline V CDR1 and CDR2: KGHSH, LQKENI. The CDR3 spans 15 residues. The junction had 11 bases not matched to a gene; V was cut back by 6 bases and J by 5 bases. The DNA for the CDR3 is TGTGCCAGCTCCACGACCCAGGGGGCGCGAACTGAAGCTTTCTTT. This codes for CASSTTQGARTEAFF.

CDR3 loop: CASSSDRVTTDTQYF. As DNA, the CDR3 is TGTGCCAGCAGCTCAGACAGGGTCACCACAGATACGCAGTATTTT. The chain uses TRBV7-8 and TRBJ2-3, with 7 bases matching TRBD1. With V trimmed by 4 bases and J by 2 bases, 6 bases remained unmatched. Germline V gene sequence: CDR1 SGHVS, CDR2 FQNEAQ. The CDR3 sequence is 15 residues long.

The chain recombines TRBV19 with TRBJ2-3; 8 nucleotides align to TRBD2. V shed 5 bases and J 1 base; nucleotides not matched to a gene: 8. The CDR3 has 16 amino acids. Germline V lookup: CDR1 LNHDA, CDR2 SQIVND (reference sequence). CDR3 region: CASSLLAVGGTDTQYF. The CDR3 nucleotides are TGTGCCAGTAGTTTACTAGCGGTGGGGGGCACAGATACGCAGTATTTT.

This clone has only one observation. J is TRBJ2-7 and V is TRBV15; 8 bases align to TRBD2. The V and J ends lost 0 bases and 7 bases, in that order; junction bases with no gene match: 8. The CDR3 runs 15 residues. Germline CDR1 reads LNHNV; CDR2 reads YYDKDF (reference sequence). The CDR3 bases are TGTGCCACCAGCAGAGATGTCGCGGGAGGTCGAGAGCAGTACTTC. Translated, it gives CATSRDVAGGREQYF. The whole variable domain, filled in from reference TRBV15 and TRBJ2-7, reads DAMVIQNPRYQVTQFGKPVTLSCSQTLNHNVMYWYQQKSSQAPKLLFHYYDKDFNNEADTPDNFQSRRPNTSFCFLDIRSPGLGDTAMYLCATSRDVAGGREQYFGPGTRLTVT.

The chain is built from TRBV6-5 and TRBJ2-5; D call uncertain. Germline-derived CDR1 and CDR2 are MNHEY and SVGAGI. The CDR3 is 15 amino acids. Trimming cost V 5 bases and J 5 bases, with 18 bases left between them. The CDR3 DNA is TGTGCCAGCAGTCCTATGGGCCAACAGAAGGAGACCCAGTACTTC. This encodes CASSPMGQQKETQYF.

This clone has a handful of counts. This sample includes further DNA sequences coding for the same CDR3. This chain uses TRBV7-9 with TRBJ2-7; tentatively, D is TRBD2 (5 bases). Germline V gene sequence: CDR1 SEHNR, CDR2 FQNEAQ (reference sequence). Trimming cost V 5 bases and J 0 bases, with 5 bases left between them. The CDR3 covers 12 residues. This CDR3 is CASSRGSYEQYF. CDR3 bases: TGTGCCAGCAGCCGGGGCTCCTACGAGCAGTACTTC.

This clone appeared once. The genes are TRBV30 and TRBJ1-1, with a weak D call TRBD1 (6 bases). CDR1 GTSNPN and CDR2 SVGIG come from the germline V gene (reference sequence). CDR3 length: 14 amino acids. Trimming took off 0 bases at V and 4 bases at J, with 12 bases between the two ends. The CDR3 region is CAWSVGGLGTEAFF. The CDR3 DNA is TGTGCCTGGAGTGTAGGGGGTTTGGGCACTGAAGCTTTCTTT.

The CDR3 DNA reads as TGTGCCAGCAGCCCCAAGGGAGGCGTTATGAACACCGGGGAGCTGTTTTTT. This sequence encodes CASSPKGGVMNTGELFF. This sequence joins TRBV2 and TRBJ2-2; perhaps TRBD2 as D (6 bases). The germline CDR1 and CDR2 sequences are SNHLY and FYNNEI. Trimming shortened V by 6 bases and J by 1 base, and 18 bases separated the two germline ends. The CDR3 has 17 residues.

This rearrangement joins TRBV7-8 to TRBJ1-2, with D unclear. V was shortened by 3 bases and J by 4 bases, with 18 bases between the two germline ends. Germline V lookup: CDR1 SGHVS, CDR2 FQNEAQ. The CDR3 extends over 16 amino acids. The CDR3 reads CASSFAEGPGSYGYTF. CDR3 nucleotides: TGTGCCAGCAGCTTCGCTGAGGGTCCCGGGTCCTATGGCTACACCTTC.

As to this clone: Other nucleotide sequences in the sample specify the same CDR3. The rearrangement uses TRBV28 and TRBJ1-2; TRBD1 aligns across 7 bases. Trimming took 11 bases from V and 4 from J; bases not matched to a gene: 7. This CDR3 comprises 12 residues. Germline V gene data show CDR1 as MDHEN and CDR2 as SYDVKM. CDR3 DNA: TGTGCCGCAGGGGGTCGAGTCTATGGCTACACCTTC. It yields the protein CAAGGRVYGYTF.

The chain uses TRBV19 and TRBJ1-5, with D possibly matching TRBD1 (6 bases). CDR3 length: 14 residues. The V and J ends lost 7 bases and 3 bases respectively, with 13 bases between them. The germline CDR1 and CDR2 sequences are LNHDA and SQIVND (reference sequence). The CDR3 DNA reads TGTGCCAGTACCCCTGACAGGCTCAATCAGCCCCAGCATTTT. As protein: CASTPDRLNQPQHF. Based on the CDR3 plus reference TRBV19 and TRBJ1-5, the full variable domain is DGGITQSPKYLFRKEGQNVTLSCEQNLNHDAMYWYRQDPGQGLRLIYYSQIVNDFQKGDIAEGYSVSREKKESFPLTVTSAQKNPTAFYLCASTPDRLNQPQHFGDGTRLSIL.

The gene calls are TRBV19 and TRBJ1-3, with D tentatively TRBD1 (5 bases). V lost 5 bases and J 7 bases, leaving 12 bases between the germline ends. Germline V gene sequence: CDR1 LNHDA, CDR2 SQIVND (reference sequence). The CDR3 is 13 amino acids. The CDR3 protein is CASSPRTRNTIYF. The CDR3 DNA reads as TGTGCCAGTAGTCCACGGACAAGGAACACCATATATTTT.

The chain uses TRBV21-1 and TRBJ2-5; TRBD2, the table's D call, lacks a check against the DNA. TRBV21-1 is tagged as a pseudogene. The CDR3 extends over 16 amino acids. The CDR3 loop reads CASSRTSGSLGETQYF. CDR3 sequence (DNA): TGTGCCAGCAGCAGGACTAGCGGGAGCCTGGGGGAGACCCAGTACTTC.

V gene TRBV6-6 combines with J gene TRBJ2-5; D gene unclear. V was clipped by 4 bases and J by 5 bases, with 11 bases between them. CDR3 length: 13 residues. Per the germline V gene, CDR1 is MNHNY and CDR2 is SVGAGI (reference sequence). CDR3 bases: TGTGCCAGCAGTTGGGTGGTCGGGGAGACCCAGTACTTC. As protein: CASSWVVGETQYF.

This clone has a handful of counts. The J gene is TRBJ2-7, the V gene TRBV5-8, with TRBD1 matching over 7 bases. The CDR3 runs 13 residues. Per germline, CDR1 SGHTS and CDR2 YDEGEE. V lost 3 bases, J lost 5 bases, and 5 bases stayed unmatched. The CDR3 here is CASSSTGFNEQYF. The CDR3 DNA reads as TGTGCCAGCAGCTCGACAGGGTTTAACGAGCAGTACTTC.

This clone was counted only a few times. The chain carries TRBV6-5 and TRBJ2-7; TRBD1 aligns across 9 bases. The CDR3 sequence is 13 residues long. V was clipped by 7 bases and J by 2 bases; unmatched bases: 3. CDR1 is MNHEY and CDR2 is SVGAGI in the germline V gene. CDR3 amino acids: CASKTGGTYEQYF. The CDR3 nucleotides read TGTGCCAGCAAGACAGGGGGGACCTACGAGCAGTACTTC.

The genes are TRBV11-2 and TRBJ2-1, with 8 positions matching TRBD1. Per germline, CDR1 SGHAT and CDR2 FQNNGV. The V gene end was trimmed by 2 bases and the J gene end by 10 bases; junction bases not matched to a gene: 7. This CDR3 has 14 residues. For the CDR3, the DNA is TGTGCCAGCAGCTTAAGGACAGGGCCCATCGAGCAGTTCTTC. Protein: CASSLRTGPIEQFF. Full variable domain (missing parts from reference TRBV11-2 and TRBJ2-1): EAGVAQSPRYKIIEKRQSVAFWCNPISGHATLYWYQQILGQGPKLLIQFQNNGVVDDSQLPKDRFSAERLKGVDSTLKIQPAKLEDSAVYLCASSLRTGPIEQFFGPGTRLTVL.

The chain links TRBV5-8 to TRBJ2-1; TRBD1 aligns across 7 bases. Germline loops: CDR1 SGHTS, CDR2 YDEGEE. The V gene end was trimmed by 0 bases and the J gene end by 1 base; junction bases not matched to a gene: 1. This CDR3 is 15 amino acids long. The CDR3 DNA is TGTGCCAGCAGCTTGGACAGGGGTTCCTACAATGAGCAGTTCTTC. Its translation is CASSLDRGSYNEQFF.

The rearrangement links TRBV9 to TRBJ2-4; D perhaps matches TRBD2 (5 bases). V lost 0 bases and J lost 0, with 19 bases in between. Per the germline V gene, CDR1 is SGDLS and CDR2 is YYNGEE. This CDR3 contains 19 residues. In DNA form, the CDR3 reads TGTGCCAGCAGCGTAGGTCACTCCCCGGGAACCCTAGCCAAAAACATTCAGTACTTC. Protein sequence: CASSVGHSPGTLAKNIQYF.

This chain uses TRBV29-1 with TRBJ2-7; TRBD1 agrees at 7 bases. J gave up 4 bases and V 0 bases, and 3 bases lay outside the gene matches. Germline V CDR1 and CDR2: SQVTM, ANQGSEA. The CDR3 loop spans 13 amino acids. Here the CDR3 reads CSVEDGRGYEQYF. Here the CDR3 DNA reads TGCAGCGTTGAAGACGGCAGGGGGTACGAGCAGTACTTC.

The chain combines TRBV28 with TRBJ2-3; TRBD2 might be the D (6 bases). This CDR3 is built from 13 residues. Trimming left V 6 bases short and J 4 bases short, with 11 bases between. CDR1 MDHEN and CDR2 SYDVKM come from the germline V gene. CDR3 sequence: CASRWGEADTQYF. CDR3 nucleotides: TGTGCCAGCAGATGGGGGGAGGCAGATACGCAGTATTTT. Combining the CDR3 with reference TRBV28 and TRBJ2-3 gives the whole variable domain DVKVTQSSRYLVKRTGEKVFLECVQDMDHENMFWYRQDPGLGLRLIYFSYDVKMKEKGDIPEGYSVSREKKERFSLILESASTNQTSMYLCASRWGEADTQYFGPGTRLTVL.